This TCR beta chain was recovered during a study of blood T cell repertoires in COVID-19. The overall study: Whether acute or convalescent, the COVID-19 samples came from the United States, Italy and Spain. Sources were T cells, B-cell-depleted T cells, or PBMCs; the material itself was cDNA or gDNA.

Data came from immunoSEQ multiplex PCR; TCRdb stores just in-frame clones and leaves some out. This repertoire shows roughly 100,000 clones, about 85% found once; its top ten account for about 23%. The CDR3 runs 16 residues. This chain joins TRBV21-1 and TRBJ2-3; the table calls TRBD2, which could not be checked here. TRBV21-1 corresponds to a pseudogene. The sequence derives from a man older than 75 with active or convalescent COVID-19. The material sequenced was peripheral blood. The CDR3 spells CASSKSSRPCSRTSHF. DNA for the CDR3: TGTGCCAGCAGCAAAAGTTCCCGGCCGTGTAGCAGGACTTCCCATTTT.